Each of the 3 T cell receptor beta chains below was sequenced from the same sample in a study of shared clonotypes between healthy human individuals. Clones were read by immunoSEQ multiplex PCR, and TCRdb kept only the in-frame ones, dropping some. The table lists 450,000 to 500,000 clones, roughly 80% of them singletons. Sample: PBMCs. All receptors come from a woman in her thirties or forties in good health. Some clones in this sample may be carry-over from other donors' samples.

To note about this clone: A read error is likely here: a far larger clone is one base away. The V call is TRBV11-2, the J call TRBJ2-2, with 7 positions matching TRBD2. The CDR3 totals 15 residues. The germline V gene has CDR1 SGHAT and CDR2 FQNNGV. CDR3 nucleotides: TGTGCCAGCAGCTCCCTCGGGGGGAACACCGGGGATCTGTTTTTT. As protein: CASSSLGGNTGDLFF.

The V and J genes are TRBV5-6 and TRBJ2-3, with 10 bases aligning to TRBD2. The CDR3 is 17 amino acids. Germline CDR1 SGHDT, CDR2 YYEEEE. Losses at the gene ends were 1 base for V and 0 bases for J; bases not matched to a gene: 5. In nucleotides, the CDR3 is TGTGCCAGCAGCTTGAGGTCTAGCGGGGGAAGCACAGATACGCAGTATTTT. It yields the protein CASSLRSSGGSTDTQYF.

The J gene is TRBJ2-7, the V gene TRBV2; 11 bases match TRBD2. V lost 8 bases, J lost 2 bases, and 5 bases stayed unmatched. CDR1 and CDR2 (germline): SNHLY, FYNNEI. The CDR3 runs 14 residues. Here the CDR3 reads CASGTSGPAYEQYF. Written as DNA, the CDR3 is TGTGCCAGCGGGACTAGCGGTCCTGCCTACGAGCAGTACTTC.